This TCR beta chain emerged from a study of beta chain features in type 1 diabetes. The CDR3 spans 14 residues. The germline CDR1 and CDR2 sequences are SNHLY and FYNNEI. V was shortened by 3 bases and J by 0 bases, with 6 bases between the two germline ends. TCRB transcripts that were expressed got sequenced, as all of the isolated RNA had been reverse transcribed. Libraries were prepared by immunoSEQ multiplex PCR; TCRdb keeps only in-frame clonotypes and omits some of them. The sample lists 200,000 to 250,000 clones; about a tenth were seen once. One heparinised draw of blood, averaging around 100 mL, came from each donor.

The TCR sequence derives from a man in his late teens or twenties in good health. The chain joins TRBV2 to TRBJ2-1; D remains unclear. What was sequenced was central memory CD4+ T cells from blood. Here the CDR3 DNA reads TGTGCCAGCAGTGAGGCCTACTCCTACAATGAGCAGTTCTTC. Translation gives CASSEAYSYNEQFF.